The entry that follows covers one T cell receptor (beta chain) sequence. The antigen is unknown. The data belong to a study of blood T cells in healthy people across ages. CDR1 is SGHRS, CDR2 YFSETQ, per germline. The CDR3 covers 13 residues. The V end was cut by 4 bases, the J end by 6 bases, with 13 bases between. Whole-study results and caveats: Underestimates were what the diversity estimates from one million T cells were considered to be. A roughly linear fall in TCR beta diversity per million T cells was seen with increasing age.

Through a sample-barcoded 5' primer and a J-beta primer mix, a second PCR was run for roughly 6 to 12 cycles. TCRdb processed the 5' RACE reads anew with MiXCR; each CDR3 protein has one entry. This repertoire shows just under 900,000 distinct CDR3 sequences, under 30% found once; its top ten account for 17%. Individuals who donated were healthy Caucasians from Russia aged roughly 6 to 95. Donors gave roughly 10 milliliters of peripheral blood apiece. V and J are TRBV5-1 and TRBJ1-2, with a weak D call TRBD1 (6 bases). This sequence originates from a woman of 80 years or more in good health. The specimen sequenced was blood. The CDR3 spells CASSPGDVDGYTF. Here the CDR3 DNA reads TGCGCCAGCAGCCCAGGGGACGTCGATGGCTACACCTTC.